A selection of T cell receptor beta chains follows, all from one sample in a study of control samples from healthy donors and cancer patients. The repertoire was sequenced with immunoSEQ multiplex PCR; TCRdb's copy has only in-frame clones and lacks some. The table records tens of thousands of clones, more than 90% of them present only once. The material sequenced was PBMCs. These receptors were obtained from a man aged 25-45 years with colorectal cancer. CDR3s include the opening cysteine and the closing phenylalanine or tryptophan. The D gene is left open where the match is weak. Clone size is shown for a subset of rows, as once, few, many or a class of expanded clone.

clone size	V gene	J gene	D gene	CDR3 protein	CDR3 DNA
.	TRBV19	TRBJ1-5	TRBD1	CASSSATGGESQPQHF	TGTGCCAGTAGTTCAGCGACAGGGGGCGAGAGTCAGCCCCAGCATTTT
.	TRBV15	TRBJ1-2	.	CATSRTYSDGYTF	TGTGCCACCAGCAGAACTTACAGTGATGGCTACACCTTC
.	TRBV19	TRBJ1-2	.	CASSIEGERTF	TGTGCCAGTAGTATAGAAGGGGAGAGGACCTTC
few	TRBV18	TRBJ1-1	.	CASSAIQGPVNTEAFF	TGTGCCAGCTCAGCAATCCAGGGGCCCGTGAACACTGAAGCTTTCTTT
.	TRBV6-2/TRBV6-3	TRBJ1-6	TRBD1	CASSFGTVNSPLHF	TGTGCCAGCAGTTTCGGGACAGTCAACTCACCCCTCCACTTT
.	TRBV12-3/TRBV12-4	TRBJ2-7	.	CASSPGYEQYF	TGTGCCAGCAGCCCGGGGTACGAGCAGTACTTC
.	TRBV11-2	TRBJ1-2	TRBD1	CASSLVQGAGYTF	TGTGCCAGCAGCTTAGTACAGGGGGCGGGCTACACCTTC
.	TRBV5-1	TRBJ2-1	.	CASSLVGIEDEQFF	TGCGCCAGCAGCTTGGTAGGAATTGAGGATGAGCAGTTCTTC
.	TRBV13	TRBJ1-2	.	CASSPSGSKYGYTF	TGTGCCAGCAGCCCTAGCGGCTCGAAGTATGGCTACACCTTC
.	TRBV7-8	TRBJ2-1	.	CASSSQGSGYNEQFF	TGTGCCAGCAGCTCCCAGGGGTCAGGCTACAATGAGCAGTTCTTC
.	TRBV6-6	TRBJ2-7	TRBD1	CASRAGQGFYEQYF	TGTGCCAGCAGAGCCGGACAGGGCTTCTACGAGCAGTACTTC
.	TRBV19	TRBJ2-5	.	CASSISGGGTQYF	TGTGCCAGTAGTATCTCAGGGGGGGGGACCCAGTACTTC
.	TRBV29-1	TRBJ2-3	.	CSHNRALGDTQYF	TGCAGCCACAACAGGGCCCTGGGAGATACGCAGTATTTT
once	TRBV5-4	TRBJ1-5	.	CASSFGADQPQHF	TGTGCCAGCAGCTTTGGCGCGGATCAGCCCCAGCATTTT
.	TRBV27	TRBJ2-5	.	CASSFTGTGGTQYF	TGTGCCAGCAGTTTTACAGGGACGGGGGGGACCCAGTACTTC
.	TRBV5-1	TRBJ2-2	.	CASSFWGNAGELFF	TGCGCCAGCAGCTTTTGGGGAAATGCCGGGGAGCTGTTTTTT
once	TRBV4-1	TRBJ2-7	.	CASSQGQDASYEQYF	TGCGCCAGCAGCCAGGGCCAGGATGCGTCCTACGAGCAGTACTTC
.	TRBV24-1	TRBJ1-1	.	CATSDSGDYTEAFF	TGTGCCACCAGTGATTCAGGGGACTACACTGAAGCTTTCTTT
.	TRBV12-3/TRBV12-4	TRBJ1-4	.	CASSLGGAEKLFF	TGTGCCAGCAGTTTAGGGGGCGCAGAAAAACTGTTTTTT
few	TRBV18	TRBJ1-3	TRBD1	CASSPRDRVRNTIYF	TGTGCCAGCTCACCAAGGGACAGGGTGAGAAACACCATATATTTT
.	TRBV15	TRBJ1-5	.	CATSELGLTGHQPQHF	TGTGCCACCAGTGAATTAGGGCTAACGGGGCATCAGCCCCAGCATTTT
.	TRBV9	TRBJ2-3	.	CASSVVQFGETDTQYF	TGTGCCAGCAGCGTAGTGCAGTTCGGAGAAACAGATACGCAGTATTTT
.	TRBV5-4	TRBJ1-6	.	CASSFFNSPLHF	TGTGCCAGCAGCTTCTTTAATTCACCCCTCCACTTT
.	TRBV2	TRBJ2-1	TRBD1	CASRGTVAGEQFF	TGTGCCAGCAGAGGGACAGTAGCCGGCGAGCAGTTCTTC
.	TRBV15	TRBJ2-5	.	CATNEQETQYF	TGTGCCACCAATGAACAAGAGACCCAGTACTTC
.	TRBV2	TRBJ1-2	.	CASSERRVEGYTF	TGTGCCAGCAGTGAACGCAGGGTGGAAGGCTACACCTTC
.	TRBV25-1	TRBJ2-5	.	CASSEGTEITQETQYF	TGTGCCAGCAGTGAAGGGACTGAAATCACCCAAGAGACCCAGTACTTC
.	TRBV7-9	TRBJ2-2	.	CASSSMNTGELFF	TGTGCCAGCAGCTCCATGAACACCGGGGAGCTGTTTTTT
.	TRBV4-1	TRBJ2-7	TRBD2	CASSQATSGITRTYEQYF	TGCGCCAGCAGCCAAGCGACTAGCGGAATTACCAGAACCTACGAGCAGTACTTC
.	TRBV5-5	TRBJ2-2	TRBD1	CASSHRTGRTGELFF	TGTGCCAGCAGCCATAGGACAGGGCGCACCGGGGAGCTGTTTTTT
.	TRBV3-1/TRBV3-2	TRBJ2-5	TRBD2	CASSQEVRGSEETQYF	TGTGCCAGCAGCCAAGAGGTGCGGGGGTCGGAGGAGACCCAGTACTTC
.	TRBV11-3	TRBJ2-3	.	CASSFTDTQYF	TGTGCCAGCAGCTTCACAGATACGCAGTATTTT
.	TRBV7-2	TRBJ1-1	.	CASSLNGAGAEAFF	TGTGCCAGCAGCTTAAATGGGGCAGGGGCTGAAGCTTTCTTT
few	TRBV2	TRBJ2-4	.	CASSELGGILAKNIQYF	TGTGCCAGCAGTGAACTGGGGGGCATATTAGCCAAAAACATTCAGTACTTC
.	TRBV24-1	TRBJ1-4	.	CATSEPGDPNEKLFF	TGTGCCACCAGTGAACCGGGGGACCCCAATGAAAAACTGTTTTTT
.	TRBV6-2/TRBV6-3	TRBJ2-7	.	CASSYLTVVYEQYF	TGTGCCAGCAGTTACTTGACCGTCGTCTACGAGCAGTACTTC
.	TRBV30	TRBJ1-5	.	CAWTYGGSGNQPQHF	TGTGCCTGGACATACGGGGGCTCGGGCAATCAGCCCCAGCATTTT
.	TRBV11-3	TRBJ2-1	.	CASSPQGGSYNEQFF	TGTGCCAGCAGCCCACAGGGGGGGTCTTACAATGAGCAGTTCTTC
.	TRBV7-9	TRBJ1-2	.	CASSFSEYYGYTF	TGTGCCAGCAGCTTTTCGGAGTACTATGGCTACACCTTC
.	TRBV2	TRBJ1-5	.	CASMSNSNQPQHF	TGTGCCAGCATGTCCAATAGCAATCAGCCCCAGCATTTT
.	TRBV5-6	TRBJ2-2	.	CASSLVRGTGELFF	TGTGCCAGCAGCTTGGTCAGGGGCACCGGGGAGCTGTTTTTT
.	TRBV6-2/TRBV6-3	TRBJ1-3	.	CASSYSKTPGNTIYF	TGTGCCAGCAGTTACTCCAAGACGCCCGGAAACACCATATATTTT
.	TRBV5-1	TRBJ2-3	.	CASSLRDGSTDTQYF	TGCGCCAGCAGCTTGCGGGACGGTTCCACAGATACGCAGTATTTT
.	TRBV6-2/TRBV6-3	TRBJ2-5	.	CASSYSSPPPQETQYF	TGTGCCAGCAGTTACTCGAGTCCGCCACCACAAGAGACCCAGTACTTC
.	TRBV5-1	TRBJ1-1	.	CASSLQGSTEAFF	TGCGCCAGCAGCTTACAGGGTTCCACTGAAGCTTTCTTT
few	TRBV7-9	TRBJ2-6	.	CASSLAAGAIGGANVLTF	TGTGCCAGCAGCTTAGCGGCGGGGGCGATAGGAGGGGCCAACGTCCTGACTTTC
.	TRBV6-2/TRBV6-3	TRBJ1-6	.	CASSYSGIIQPLHF	TGTGCCAGCAGTTACTCTGGAATAATTCAGCCCCTCCACTTT
once	TRBV24-1	TRBJ1-2	TRBD1	CATSGPDRGYGYTF	TGTGCCACCAGTGGCCCTGACAGGGGCTATGGCTACACCTTC
.	TRBV7-2	TRBJ2-3	TRBD2	CASSLMASGLTDTQYF	TGTGCCAGCAGCTTAATGGCTAGCGGGTTAACAGATACGCAGTATTTT
.	TRBV3-1/TRBV3-2	TRBJ2-1	TRBD1	CASSHVRDSKYNEQFF	TGTGCCAGCAGCCATGTCCGGGACAGCAAATACAATGAGCAGTTCTTC
.	TRBV5-5	TRBJ1-5	.	CASSLNPDQPQHF	TGTGCCAGCAGCTTGAACCCAGATCAGCCCCAGCATTTT
.	TRBV7-9	TRBJ2-5	TRBD2	CASSGGEETQYF	TGTGCCAGCAGCGGGGGGGAAGAGACCCAGTACTTC
.	TRBV15	TRBJ1-3	.	CATSRGRGVTGNTIYF	TGTGCCACCAGCAGAGGAAGGGGGGTAACGGGAAACACCATATATTTT